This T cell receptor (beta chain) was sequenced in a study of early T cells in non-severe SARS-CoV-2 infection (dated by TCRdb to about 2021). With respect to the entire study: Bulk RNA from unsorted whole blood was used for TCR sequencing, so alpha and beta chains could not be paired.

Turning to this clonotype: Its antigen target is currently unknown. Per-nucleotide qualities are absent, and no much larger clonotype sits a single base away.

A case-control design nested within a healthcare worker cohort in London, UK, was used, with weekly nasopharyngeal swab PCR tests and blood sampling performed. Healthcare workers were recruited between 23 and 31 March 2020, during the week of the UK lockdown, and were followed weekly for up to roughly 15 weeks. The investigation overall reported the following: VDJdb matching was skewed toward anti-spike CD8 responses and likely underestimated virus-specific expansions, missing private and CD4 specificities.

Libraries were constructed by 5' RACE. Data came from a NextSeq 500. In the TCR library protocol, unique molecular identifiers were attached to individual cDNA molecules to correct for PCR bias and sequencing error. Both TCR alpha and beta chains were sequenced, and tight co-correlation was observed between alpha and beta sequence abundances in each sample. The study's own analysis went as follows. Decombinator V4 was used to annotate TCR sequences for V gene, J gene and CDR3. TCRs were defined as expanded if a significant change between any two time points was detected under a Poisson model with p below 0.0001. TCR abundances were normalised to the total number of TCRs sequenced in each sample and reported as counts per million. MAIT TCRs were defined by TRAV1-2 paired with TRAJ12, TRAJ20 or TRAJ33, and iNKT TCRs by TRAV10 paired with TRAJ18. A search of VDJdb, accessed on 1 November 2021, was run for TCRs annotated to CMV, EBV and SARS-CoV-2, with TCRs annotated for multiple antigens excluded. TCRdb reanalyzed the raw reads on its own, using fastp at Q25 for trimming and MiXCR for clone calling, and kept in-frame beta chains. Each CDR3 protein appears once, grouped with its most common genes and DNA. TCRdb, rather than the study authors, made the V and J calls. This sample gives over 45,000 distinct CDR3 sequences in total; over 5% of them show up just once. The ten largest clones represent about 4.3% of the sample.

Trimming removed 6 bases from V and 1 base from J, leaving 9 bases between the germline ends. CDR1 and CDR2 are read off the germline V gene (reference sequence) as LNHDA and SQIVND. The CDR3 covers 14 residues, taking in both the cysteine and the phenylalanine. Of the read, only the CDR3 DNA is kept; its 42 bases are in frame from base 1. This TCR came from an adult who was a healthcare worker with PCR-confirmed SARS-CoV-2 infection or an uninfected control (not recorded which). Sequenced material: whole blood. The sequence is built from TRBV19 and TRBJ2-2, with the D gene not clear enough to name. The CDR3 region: CASSSLGNTGELFF. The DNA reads TGTGCCAGTAGCAGTCTTGGGAACACCGGGGAGCTGTTTTTT.